The following is a T cell receptor (beta chain) sequence with its context. The antigen this receptor binds is unknown. No clone much larger than this one lies a single base away; base qualities are absent. The record originates from a study of cytomegalovirus exposure and HLA in healthy donors (TCRdb year 2017). Regarding the complete study: In an earlier analysis of roughly 500 of the donors, approximately 300 Gb of sequence data and 95 million to 130 million unique TCR beta sequences from approximately 180 million T cells were reported. The number of donors typed differed by locus, with about 629-630 for A, B, C, DRB1 and DQB1, 522 for DQA1, over 600 for DPA1, and 450 to 480 for DPB1. In addition to the first cohort of 650 to 750 subjects, a separate validation cohort of some 120 different subjects was used. In the later analysis, no new phenotypic data were used to find candidate immune exposures; instead, reliance was placed on TCR beta sequences and their occurrence across donors. Donor age, sex, ethnicity and CMV serostatus were compiled alongside the repertoire data. The study profiled the T cell repertoires of some 610 subjects by immunosequencing and related them to cytomegalovirus serostatus. To decide whether each TCR beta V gene segment behaved as functional or pseudogenic, an earlier analysis of some 600 of the donors relied on high-throughput TCR beta sequencing. Every discovery cohort repertoire had been produced on one sequencing platform. Among roughly 370 genotyped donors of the cohort, an average of approximately 250,000 unique TCR beta nucleotide sequences were sequenced per donor, roughly a sixth of them non-productive. Roughly five DR-DQ haplotypes were treated as single units for association and clustering because of strong linkage in the cohort. HLA typing covered class I and class II loci at four-digit resolution. The study aimed to test whether signatures of past pathogen exposure could be identified by cataloging public T cell receptors. High-throughput TCR immunosequencing, statistical association of individual TCRs with disease status, and machine learning were combined to predict cytomegalovirus infection status. Among the roughly 410 genotyped donors, 75% to 90% belonged to the genetic ancestry cluster associated with self-reported Caucasian donors. A later analysis re-analyzed previously published TCR beta repertoires from 550 to 700 donors and added high-resolution HLA genotyping to study TCR occurrence patterns. About 280 gigabases of sequencing data and tens of millions of unique TCR sequences were included in an early release covering around 650 HLA-typed donors. A later genetic analysis took genome-wide SNP genotypes for about 55% of the 666 donors and used that subset as a discovery cohort.

V and J lose 4 bases and 0 bases, and a span of 13 bases separates them. From the cysteine through the phenylalanine, the CDR3 covers 15 amino acids. The read is trimmed to its CDR3 DNA, 45 bases read in frame from base 1. CDR1 and CDR2 are drawn from the germline V gene: SGHRS, YFSETQ. Here is what the overall study found, with its caveats: A further reported finding was that TCR beta sequences accurately predicted the HLA-A and HLA-B alleles for most subjects in the first cohort. The earlier analysis of nearly 600 of the donors excluded roughly 16 rarely observed V segments, including chromosome 9 orphons, because counts were too low. Most TCR sequences were seen in very few donors, while some public TCRs were found in many individuals. Because HLA typing was missing for some donors at each locus, association tests included only the typed subset. The cohort was sequenced for TCR beta chains only, and without alpha or paired-chain data the features that could be detected were limited. CMV serostatus was the only immune exposure information available for the cohort. According to a later genetic analysis, donors in an Asian-associated ancestry cluster had fewer N-insertions in productive TCRs than the approximately 690-donor mean. According to a later analysis, TCR association rates differed among HLA loci, with DRB1 alleles showing the most associated TCRs and HLA-C alleles showing the fewest. Cytomegalovirus status was reported to be diagnosed by the classifier with high specificity and sensitivity in both the original and validation cohorts. An association between a missense DCLRE1C variant and V-gene and J-gene trimming of TCR beta chains was found in a later genetic analysis and replicated in an independent cohort. Presence/absence analyses assumed roughly uniform sequencing depth across donors, an assumption that may not hold. It was suggested by the authors that the approach could potentially be generalized to other disease states and immunological phenotypes. A cluster of highly shared sequence variants was judged likely to represent a technical artifact of the sequencing pipeline. In vitro tests confirmed that three of the cytomegalovirus-associated TCR beta chains recognize cytomegalovirus antigens. In an earlier analysis of fewer than 750 of the donors, most TCR beta V segments were observed in productive rearrangements about 90% or about 30% of the time, broadly matching IMGT annotations. When HLA alleles, especially DR and DQ, strongly co-occurred, TCR associations were difficult to assign to individual alleles. In a later analysis, about 16,000 TCR beta sequences were associated with specific HLA alleles at a false discovery rate of 0.05. According to a later analysis, parvovirus B19, influenza, CMV and Epstein-Barr virus appeared linked to several top co-occurrence clusters. In a later analysis, most CMV-associated TCR beta chains were found to appear HLA-restricted, with HLA associations seemingly driven largely by CMV exposure. Correlated functional status among segregating V segments might reflect linkage disequilibrium, but an unknown experimental factor could not be ruled out. Some IMGT-functional V segments, including TRBV6-2 and TRBV6-3, could not be distinguished by the 87-base-pair reads and were therefore excluded. A total of 150 to 200 TCR beta chains were listed by the study as associated with cytomegalovirus. Compared with equally common non-associated chains, HLA-associated TCR beta chains in a later analysis were more clonally expanded and had lower generation probabilities.

The cohort consisted of more than 650 healthy bone marrow donors. At the time of sampling, all cohort members were nominally healthy, though unrecorded immune exposures were likely present. The donor was CMV seronegative and was included in the group of a few hundred seronegative cohort members. A peripheral blood sample was collected from each donor, and TCR beta sequencing was performed on peripheral blood mononuclear cells. Genomic DNA was extracted from the blood cell samples with the Qiagen DNeasy Blood Extraction Kit. Library prep was done by the immunoSEQ multiplex PCR assay. For the multiplex PCR, a mixture combining 60 forward primers for TCR Vbeta segments and 13 reverse primers for TCR Jbeta segments was used. Amplification of the CDR3 region of rearranged TCR beta genes was performed with a multiplex PCR assay on genomic DNA. The amplified TCR beta libraries were sequenced on the Illumina HiSeq System as 87-base-pair reads. Concerning the study's data processing: In a later analysis, approximately 74 million unique TCR beta chains were counted across the 500 to 850 repertoires, and roughly 11 million of these chains were shared by at least two donors. Raw reads were error-corrected and collapsed into unique sequences with a nearest-neighbor algorithm that merged closely related sequences to remove PCR and sequencing errors. Alignment of CDR3 sequences to IMGT reference sequences was used to assign V, D and J gene segments. For a sequence to be retained, a match of at least six nucleotides was required to both a V gene segment and a J gene segment. A rearrangement was called productive if the CDR3 had no stop codons and remained in frame with V and J, and every other rearrangement was called non-productive. Following IMGT convention, CDR3 was defined as the stretch from the second conserved V-encoded cysteine up to the conserved J-encoded phenylalanine. Sequences without an unambiguous match to a single V gene segment were excluded from the earlier analysis of 450 to 650 of the donors. In an earlier analysis of about 590 of the donors, a V segment was called functional when productive rearrangements were above 56.7%, and segregating when the standard deviation between donors exceeded 5%. A statistical classification framework was built for diagnosing cytomegalovirus status from the catalog of TCR beta chain sequences. A later analysis assigned V and J genes by comparing TCR nucleotide sequences with IMGT/GENE-DB human TR gene sequences. Using the TCRdist pipeline, a later analysis assigned CDR3 sequences along with most-parsimonious VDJ recombination scenarios. A later analysis defined each TCR beta chain by its CDR3 amino acid sequence plus V-gene family, and excluded reads lacking a unique V-gene family. To address suspected cross-contamination and a sequencing artifact, a later analysis removed 550 to 750 highly shared, low-generation-probability nucleotide sequences. For each public chain, a later analysis derived a clonal expansion index from normalized ranks of inferred template counts within each repertoire. A later analysis computed generation probabilities with a VDJ recombination model fitted to out-of-frame rearrangements, and checked the results against IGoR. A later analysis scored TCR-TCR, TCR-HLA and TCR-CMV co-occurrence with hypergeometric tests, applying a repertoire-size bias correction to TCR pairs. To estimate false discovery rates, a later analysis permuted the HLA or CMV assignments 20 times. A later analysis grouped co-occurring TCRs with DBSCAN, adding TCRdist sequence similarity when clustering within HLA-allele-positive subsets. Co-occurrence clustering excluded repertoires with fewer than 30,000 or more than 120,000 public chains, plus five with anomalous nucleotide sharing. This immuneACCESS table, as held by TCRdb, lists in-frame sequences with V and J called but not all clones. Of the missing ones, under half trace to an unresolved V gene in checked studies; the others have no known cause. V, J and clone size reflect that table, while D and trimming were determined from the DNA. The sample records about 200,000 clones, 60% to 85% of which are singletons. Clones ranked in the top ten supply around 15% of the sample.

The V gene is TRBV5-1 and the J gene is TRBJ1-2; 6 matching bases give a weak D call of TRBD1. The sequenced material came from PBMCs. The receptor's source is a man in his forties or fifties in good health and CMV-seronegative. The nucleotide sequence is given as TGCGCCAGCAGCATAGATGGACAGCCTAACTATGGCTACACCTTC. Its amino acids are CASSIDGQPNYGYTF.